One sample yielded the 3 T cell receptor beta chains listed below, sequenced in a study of shared clonotypes between healthy human individuals. Repertoires were generated with immunoSEQ multiplex PCR, while TCRdb's copy carries only in-frame clones and drops some. There are approximately 500,000 clones in the sample; almost 80% occur only once, and roughly an eighth lies in the top ten. What was sequenced was PBMCs. The receptor set was obtained from a woman aged 35 to 49 in good health. Some clones in this sample may be carry-over from other donors' samples.

The gene calls are TRBV19 and TRBJ2-3; a possible D gene is TRBD2 (6 bases). Trimming cost V 5 bases and J 2 bases, with 11 bases left between them. CDR3 length: 14 residues. The germline gives CDR1 LNHDA, CDR2 SQIVND (reference sequence). CDR3 region: CASSFPGLTDTQYF. The CDR3, as DNA: TGTGCCAGTAGTTTCCCGGGACTCACAGATACGCAGTATTTT.

Remarks on this clone: A far larger clone is only one base removed, so a read error is likely. This CDR3 is CASSSLAASYNEQFF. The CDR3 region has the DNA TGTGCCAGCAGTAGCCTAGCGGCCTCCTACAATGAGCAGTTCTTC. The chain combines TRBV28 with TRBJ2-1; TRBD2 matches at 7 bases. Germline loops: CDR1 MDHEN, CDR2 SYDVKM. V shed 5 bases, J shed 0 bases, and the junction held 4 bases outside the gene matches. This CDR3 has 15 amino acids.

Worth noting for this clone: The sample carries other DNA sequences with the same CDR3. The chain uses TRBV28 and TRBJ2-7, with D hard to call. Trimming stripped 3 bases from V and 2 bases from J, with 5 bases between. The germline CDR1 and CDR2 sequences are MDHEN and SYDVKM. The CDR3 sequence is 12 residues long. The CDR3 DNA sequence: TGTGCCAGCAGTTTGGGAACCTACGAGCAGTACTTC. This translates into CASSLGTYEQYF.